This T cell receptor beta chain was profiled in a study of shared clonotypes between healthy human individuals. Points from the study as a whole: Of the naive CD4 clonotypes, around 5.2% were shared across several donors.

Healthy HIV-negative adults without recent acute infections or vaccinations served as donors. CD4+ cells were split into CD45RA+ naive and CD45RA-negative memory subsets. Notes on this clone: The antigen is unknown.

V shed 1 base, J shed 0 bases, and the junction held 3 bases outside the gene matches. The germline gives CDR1 MGHDK, CDR2 SYGVNS. CDR3 length: 17 amino acids. The protocol was immunoSEQ multiplex PCR, while the TCRdb copy is restricted to in-frame clones and leaves out a portion. The table includes around 1.1 million clones, approximately 80% detected once. V and J are TRBV25-1 and TRBJ2-6, with 7 bases lining up with TRBD1. The receptor was isolated from a man aged 18 to 29 in good health. Some clones in this sample may be carry-over from other donors' samples. Sequencing used memory CD4+ T cells from PBMCs. Subset of the sample: CD45RA-negative fraction. CDR3 sequence reads: CASSEWDSNSGANVLTF. The CDR3 nucleotides read TGTGCCAGCAGTGAATGGGACAGCAACTCTGGGGCCAACGTCCTGACTTTC.